This T cell receptor (beta chain) was captured in a study of Graves' ophthalmopathy and Graves' hyperthyroidism. Only one count was recorded for this clonotype. V was clipped by 10 bases and J by 6 bases; unmatched bases: 9. The germline gives CDR1 ENHRY, CDR2 SYGVKD. This CDR3 region has 13 residues. Researchers took RNA transcripts and amplified TCR beta CDR3 regions from them. In the first round, RT-PCR was carried out with HTBI primers, and a multiplex PCR formed the second round. In TCRdb, the multiplex PCR reads were re-called with MiXCR into one record per CDR3 protein. The sample carries 1 million to 1.3 million distinct CDR3 sequences, roughly 35% recorded once.

The sequencing sample was made of peripheral blood or thyroid tissue (not recorded which). The clonotype originates from an adult man with Graves' hyperthyroidism. V gene TRBV10-3 combines with J gene TRBJ2-7; TRBD1 matches at 10 bases. The CDR3 reads CANPGQGSFEQYF. The CDR3 nucleotides are TGTGCCAACCCGGGACAGGGGAGTTTCGAGCAGTACTTC.